These T cell receptor beta chains were read from a single sample in a study of cytomegalovirus exposure and HLA in healthy donors. Here immunoSEQ multiplex PCR was the method, and the copy in TCRdb shows in-frame clones only, minus some. The sample lists 150,000 or so clones; 60% to 80% were seen once. What was sequenced was PBMCs. The receptors were sampled from a woman aged 40 to 50 in good health and CMV-seronegative. Each CDR3 is given with its conserved first and last residue. Each record gives: V gene, clone size, D gene, J gene, CDR3 DNA, CDR3 protein. The D gene is left open where the match is weak. Clone size is stated in some rows and not others, as once, few, many or a class when expanded.

TRBV7-6,NA,NA,TRBJ1-4,TGTGCCAGCAGCTTAGCGATTCAGGGTAATGAAAAACTGTTTTTT,CASSLAIQGNEKLFF
TRBV27,NA,TRBD1,TRBJ1-4,TGTGCCAGCAGTTTAAAGGACAGGGGGCGAAAACTGTTTTTT,CASSLKDRGRKLFF
TRBV2,NA,NA,TRBJ1-2,TGTGCCAGCAGTGTAGATTCTAACTATGGCTACACCTTC,CASSVDSNYGYTF
TRBV9,once,TRBD2,TRBJ2-3,TGTGCCAGCAGCCGGACTAGTTCTAGCACAGATACGCAGTATTTT,CASSRTSSSTDTQYF
TRBV4-3,NA,TRBD2,TRBJ2-5,TGCGCCAGCAGCCAAGATTACGGACTAGCGGGCCCCCGCAGGGAGACCCAGTACTTC,CASSQDYGLAGPRRETQYF
TRBV9,NA,NA,TRBJ1-6,TGTGCCAGCAGCCGGCGTCGGGAGGACCATCCCTATAATTCACCCCTCCACTTT,CASSRRREDHPYNSPLHF
TRBV7-8,NA,TRBD1,TRBJ2-7,TGTGCCAGCAGCTCATACGACAGGGGAGGCTCCTACGAGCAGTACTTC,CASSSYDRGGSYEQYF
TRBV10-3,NA,NA,TRBJ2-2,TGTGCCATCAGCTCCCTTAGGCACAGGAACACCGGGGAGCTGTTTTTT,CAISSLRHRNTGELFF
TRBV11-3,few,TRBD2,TRBJ2-7,TGTGCCAGCAGCTTTTCGCTAGCGGGGGGCGAGCAGTACTTC,CASSFSLAGGEQYF
TRBV19,NA,NA,TRBJ2-1,TGTGCCGATCCCCGGGGGGCAGATGAGCAGTTCTTC,CADPRGADEQFF
TRBV5-1,few,TRBD1,TRBJ2-5,TGCGCCAGCAGCTCGACAGGGGATGGGACCCAGTACTTC,CASSSTGDGTQYF
TRBV29-1,NA,TRBD1,TRBJ2-7,TGCAGCGTTGAGGTGACAGGGTACCGTGAGCAGTACTTC,CSVEVTGYREQYF
TRBV2,NA,NA,TRBJ2-2,TGTGCCAGCAGGCAGACGGACAGCCTGAACACCGGGGAGCTGTTTTTT,CASRQTDSLNTGELFF
TRBV2,NA,NA,TRBJ2-2,TGTGCCAGCAGTTACTCCCCGACGGGGACCGGGGAGCTGTTTTTT,CASSYSPTGTGELFF
TRBV28,once,NA,TRBJ2-6,TGTGCCAGCAGTTCATACAGGAGCTCTGGGGCCAACGTCCTGACTTTC,CASSSYRSSGANVLTF
TRBV28,NA,NA,TRBJ1-2,TGTGCCAGCAGTTACAGGGATGGCTACACCTTC,CASSYRDGYTF
TRBV6-4,NA,TRBD2,TRBJ2-3,TGTGCCAGCAGTGAAGTAGCGGGTGGAATAGATACGCAGTATTTT,CASSEVAGGIDTQYF
TRBV13,NA,TRBD2,TRBJ2-3,TGTGCCAGCAGCTTAAGGACTAGCATTGGCACAGATACGCAGTATTTT,CASSLRTSIGTDTQYF
TRBV7-9,NA,NA,TRBJ1-5,TGTGCCAGCAGCCCCATCTACTCCACCCGGGGCAATCAGCCCCAGCATTTT,CASSPIYSTRGNQPQHF
TRBV9,NA,NA,TRBJ1-4,TGTGCCAGCAGCCCCCGGGCGGGAGGGGAAAAACTGTTTTTT,CASSPRAGGEKLFF
TRBV10-2,NA,TRBD1,TRBJ1-2,TGCGCCAGCAGCACGGGACAGGGGTATGGCTACACCTTC,CASSTGQGYGYTF
TRBV28,NA,NA,TRBJ2-3,TGTGCCAGTTCCCTAGGTGGCTCTTCACAAGATACGCAGTATTTT,CASSLGGSSQDTQYF
TRBV30,NA,TRBD2,TRBJ2-3,TGTGCCTGGAGTGTGCAGCGGGGGGCTGGAGATACGCAGTATTTT,CAWSVQRGAGDTQYF
TRBV19,NA,NA,TRBJ1-1,TGTGCCAGTAGTATAGGCGGGGGCAGCCTCACTGAAGCTTTCTTT,CASSIGGGSLTEAFF
TRBV18,NA,NA,TRBJ1-2,TGTGCCAGCTCACCAGAGCCAGGAACCAACTATGGCTACACCTTC,CASSPEPGTNYGYTF
TRBV14,few,NA,TRBJ2-1,TGTGCCAGCAGCCTCTGGGCAGGGCCTTACAATGAGCAGTTCTTC,CASSLWAGPYNEQFF
TRBV6-5,NA,TRBD2,TRBJ2-3,TGTGCCAGCAGTTATGGGCGGGGGGGCCTGACAGATACGCAGTATTTT,CASSYGRGGLTDTQYF
TRBV29-1,NA,NA,TRBJ2-3,TGCAGCGTTGAATGGCCCCCAAGCACAGATACGCAGTATTTT,CSVEWPPSTDTQYF
TRBV7-9,NA,NA,TRBJ1-1,TGTTCCAGCAGAGCCCTGAACACTGAAGCTTTCTTT,CSSRALNTEAFF
TRBV5-4,NA,NA,TRBJ2-7,TGTGCCAGCAGCAGACTACCCTTGGGGGAGCAGTACTTC,CASSRLPLGEQYF
TRBV14,NA,NA,TRBJ2-5,TGTGCCAGCAGCCACCGGTGGGGGGAAGAGACCCAGTACTTC,CASSHRWGEETQYF
TRBV19,NA,TRBD1,TRBJ2-1,TGTGCCAGTAGTACCGAGCTACAGGGGCTTCAGTTCTTC,CASSTELQGLQFF
TRBV5-1,once,TRBD2,TRBJ2-7,TGCGCCAGCAGCTTGAACGGGAGGGCCAGTTTTGGCGAGCAGTACTTC,CASSLNGRASFGEQYF
TRBV5-3,NA,TRBD1,TRBJ2-1,TGTGCCAGAAGCTTGGCAGGGGGCAATGAGCAGTTCTTC,CARSLAGGNEQFF
TRBV5-4,few,NA,TRBJ1-3,TGTGCCAGCAGCTTGAGGCTCCAGGTCGGATCTGGAAACACCATATATTTT,CASSLRLQVGSGNTIYF
TRBV10-3,NA,TRBD2,TRBJ2-7,TGTGCCATCAGTGAGTCGACACTAGCGGGGGAAGAGTACTTC,CAISESTLAGEEYF
TRBV30,NA,NA,TRBJ1-5,TGTGCCTGGGACCGCGGGGGAGGCTTCAATCAGCCCCAGCATTTT,CAWDRGGGFNQPQHF
TRBV6-1,NA,NA,TRBJ2-7,TGTGCCAGCAGTGAAGGCGGCGCGAAATCCTACGAGCAGTACTTC,CASSEGGAKSYEQYF